These 29 T cell receptor beta chains were all obtained from the same sample, sequenced in a study of T cells expressing NK-cell markers. TCRdb reanalyzed the 5' RACE reads, giving one entry per CDR3 protein sequence and no DNA. Its table lists some 500,000 distinct CDR3 sequences. The sample consisted of blood T cells: a sorted CD56 or NKG2C T cell subset, CD4+ or CD8+ T cells, or bulk PBMC T cells (not recorded which). Receptor source: a woman aged 50 to 65 in good health.

The genes are TRBV12-3 or TRBV12-4 and TRBJ1-3; lacking DNA, the TRBD1 call made by TCRdb goes unchecked. CDR3 length: 16 residues. The CDR3 protein is CASRGDRWDSGNTIYF.

The CDR3 sequence: CASSQVGSGSQNEQFF. The chain couples TRBV4-1 to TRBJ2-1; no DNA is available, so the TRBD2 call from TCRdb remains unchecked. Germline-derived CDR1 and CDR2 are MGHRA and YSYEKL. CDR3 length: 16 residues.

The CDR3 protein is CAISGGSQETQYF. The chain links TRBV10-3 to TRBJ2-5. The germline CDR1 and CDR2 sequences are ENHRY and SYGVKD. This CDR3 has 13 residues.

This chain connects TRBV29-1 to TRBJ2-5. This CDR3 has 12 amino acids. The germline CDR1 and CDR2 sequences are SQVTM and ANQGSEA. CDR3 sequence reads: CSVAGSLETQYF.

The rearrangement uses TRBV18 and TRBJ2-2; TCRdb lists TRBD1, though no DNA is available to test this call. The CDR3 has 14 amino acids. Germline loops: CDR1 KGHSH, CDR2 LQKENI. This CDR3 reads CASSPQQGDGELFF.

The chain couples TRBV6-1 to TRBJ2-7; as DNA is missing, the TRBD1 call by TCRdb cannot be tested. The CDR3 consists of 13 residues. Germline V gene sequence: CDR1 MNHNS, CDR2 SASEGT. CDR3 sequence reads: CASRWDLYYEQYF.

The chain couples TRBV18 to TRBJ2-3; TCRdb's D call, TRBD1, is unchecked because there is no DNA. The CDR3 length is 14 residues. Germline CDR1 reads KGHSH; CDR2 reads LQKENI. This CDR3 reads CASSPLVGEDTQYF.

The chain joins TRBV20-1 to TRBJ1-2; the D call from TCRdb, TRBD1, cannot be confirmed without DNA. The CDR3 extends over 12 amino acids. Germline V gene data show CDR1 as DFQATT and CDR2 as SNEGSKA (reference sequence). CDR3 region: CSARTGTAGYTF.

V usage is TRBV20-1 and J usage is TRBJ2-5; TCRdb's D call, TRBD1, is unchecked because there is no DNA. Looked up from germline, CDR1 is DFQATT and CDR2 is SNEGSKA (reference sequence). The CDR3 has 16 amino acids. The CDR3 loop is CSASLSTGGISETQYF.

J is TRBJ1-4 and V is TRBV20-1. Per the germline V gene, CDR1 is DFQATT and CDR2 is SNEGSKA (reference sequence). The CDR3 extends over 15 amino acids. CDR3 sequence reads: CSAREALGRSEKLFF.

This chain links TRBV19 with TRBJ2-5; TCRdb indicates TRBD2, and absent DNA this call remains unverified. In germline, CDR1 is LNHDA, CDR2 SQIVND (reference sequence). The CDR3 totals 13 residues. The chain's CDR3 is CASSSSSGETQYF.

J is TRBJ2-3 and V is TRBV12-3 or TRBV12-4; TCRdb indicates TRBD2, and absent DNA this call remains unverified. This CDR3 contains 17 residues. This CDR3 reads CASSFGWARLWEGTQYF.

The chain recombines TRBV30 with TRBJ2-1; TCRdb's D call, TRBD2, is unchecked because there is no DNA. The CDR3 covers 16 residues. The V gene's germline CDR1 is GTSNPN and CDR2 SVGIG (reference sequence). The CDR3 here is CAWKETSVQRYNEQFF. Full variable domain (remainder filled in from reference TRBV30 and TRBJ2-1): SQTIHQWPATLVQPVGSPLSLECTVEGTSNPNLYWYRQAAGRGLQLLFYSVGIGQISSEVPQNLSASRPQDRQFILSSKKLLLSDSGFYLCAWKETSVQRYNEQFFGPGTRLTVL.

CDR3: CATSRRSGSIYNEQFF. The chain couples TRBV15 to TRBJ2-1; TCRdb's D gene call, TRBD2, goes unchecked for lack of DNA. The CDR3 loop spans 16 amino acids. Germline assignment: CDR1 LNHNV and CDR2 YYDKDF (reference sequence).

This chain joins TRBV12-3 or TRBV12-4 and TRBJ1-6. The CDR3 sequence is 12 residues long. This CDR3 reads CASSFSQSPLHF.

J is TRBJ2-1 and V is TRBV4-1; TCRdb's D call, TRBD2, is unchecked because there is no DNA. Germline CDR1 and CDR2: MGHRA and YSYEKL. The CDR3 length is 12 residues. CDR3: CASSREGNEQFF.

V is TRBV24-1 and J is TRBJ2-2; TCRdb indicates TRBD2, and absent DNA this call remains unverified. From germline, CDR1 is KGHDR and CDR2 SFDVKD. The length of the CDR3 is 14 residues. This CDR3 reads CATSGGYTTGELFF.

V is TRBV4-1 and J is TRBJ2-3; TCRdb designates TRBD1, a call that cannot be tested without DNA. Germline loops: CDR1 MGHRA, CDR2 YSYEKL. This CDR3 is built from 15 residues. The CDR3 sequence: CASSRAGTGSDTQYF.

The chain joins TRBV24-1 to TRBJ2-1; lacking DNA, the TRBD2 call made by TCRdb goes unchecked. Germline lookup yields CDR1 KGHDR and CDR2 SFDVKD. The CDR3 is 16 residues long. The chain's CDR3 is CATSGLTRSSYNEQFF.

The rearrangement uses TRBV25-1 and TRBJ1-2; the D call of TRBD1 rests on TCRdb alone, since no DNA is present to check it. Germline values: CDR1 MGHDK, CDR2 SYGVNS. There are 15 residues in the CDR3. The CDR3 is CASSGYRGTTYGYTF.

V and J are TRBV15 and TRBJ2-1. This CDR3 is 15 amino acids long. Germline V lookup: CDR1 LNHNV, CDR2 YYDKDF (reference sequence). CDR3 loop: CATSRGRQNYNEQFF.

V and J are TRBV7-9 and TRBJ2-7; lacking DNA, the TRBD1 call made by TCRdb goes unchecked. The CDR3 extends over 15 amino acids. In germline, CDR1 is SEHNR, CDR2 FQNEAQ (reference sequence). CDR3 in amino acids: CASSLTGTLRDEQYF.

V is TRBV9 and J is TRBJ2-6; TCRdb designates TRBD1, a call that cannot be tested without DNA. CDR3 length equals 17 residues. Germline V lookup: CDR1 SGDLS, CDR2 YYNGEE. CDR3 residues: CASSVWDRAPGANVLTF.

The chain couples TRBV6-1 to TRBJ1-3; the D call of TRBD1 rests on TCRdb alone, since no DNA is present to check it. The CDR3 runs to 14 residues. Germline V CDR1 and CDR2: MNHNS, SASEGT. The CDR3 spells CATPGLYSGNTIYF.

The chain carries TRBV9 and TRBJ2-7. Per germline, CDR1 SGDLS and CDR2 YYNGEE. CDR3 length: 14 amino acids. The CDR3 spells CASSVGYDNYEQYF.

V gene TRBV7-3 combines with J gene TRBJ2-2. Germline lookup yields CDR1 SGHTA and CDR2 FQGTGA. This CDR3 is 14 amino acids long. The CDR3: CASSLRQVAGELFF.

The J gene is TRBJ1-1, the V gene TRBV6-5. This CDR3 is 15 amino acids long. CDR1 is MNHEY, CDR2 SVGAGI, per germline. The CDR3 loop is CASSYSGVVRSEAFF.

CDR3: CASSFSLPGLAGPSYEQYF. V gene TRBV5-1 combines with J gene TRBJ2-7; the D gene TCRdb calls, TRBD2, cannot be checked with no DNA. Germline assignment: CDR1 SGHRS and CDR2 YFSETQ. The CDR3 loop spans 19 amino acids.

The chain couples TRBV12-3 or TRBV12-4 to TRBJ1-2; TCRdb names TRBD1, which stays unverified in the absence of DNA. CDR3 size: 15 residues. The CDR3 sequence is CASSLRQGAVYGYTF.